Following are 12 T cell receptor beta chains from one sample sequenced in a study of PD-1 blockade in classical Hodgkin lymphoma. Every single patient, without exception, relapsed after autologous stem cell transplantation, and brentuximab vedotin exposure varied. The protocol was immunoSEQ multiplex PCR, while the TCRdb copy is restricted to in-frame clones and leaves out a portion. The sample includes approximately 13,000 clones, over 65% seen only once; the top ten take around 22%. The sample here was peripheral blood mononuclear cells (PBMCs), taken at baseline. These receptors originate from a human donor with classical Hodgkin lymphoma.

The chain has TRBV29-1 and TRBJ2-7, with TRBD1 matching over 9 bases. The CDR3 length is 14 residues. CDR1 and CDR2 from the germline V gene are SQVTM and ANQGSEA. V dropped 5 bases and J dropped 0; count of bases not matched to a gene: 5. The CDR3, as DNA: TGCAGCGTTCTGGGGACAGGGAGCTCCTACGAGCAGTACTTC. Amino acids: CSVLGTGSSYEQYF.

This clone was recorded only once. The chain carries TRBV18 and TRBJ1-2, with TRBD1 matching over 7 bases. The CDR3 totals 15 residues. V was pared by 3 bases and J by 7 bases, with 11 bases of the junction left unmatched. The germline V gene has CDR1 KGHSH and CDR2 LQKENI. The CDR3 reads CASSPSSRGVGGYTF. Written as DNA, the CDR3 is TGTGCCAGCTCACCTAGCAGCAGGGGGGTCGGTGGCTACACCTTC. Looking up the rest from reference TRBV18 and TRBJ1-2 gives the full variable domain: NAGVMQNPRHLVRRRGQEARLRCSPMKGHSHVYWYRQLPEEGLKFMVYLQKENIIDESGMPKERFSAEFPKEGPSILRIQQVVRGDSAAYFCASSPSSRGVGGYTFGSGTRLTVV.

A few counts support this clone. The DNA of the CDR3 is TGTGCCAGCAGTCTCGCGGGGGCAACTAATGAAAAACTGTTTTTT. Amino acids: CASSLAGATNEKLFF. The V gene is TRBV6-6, the J gene TRBJ1-4, with a tentative D call TRBD1 (5 bases). CDR3 length: 15 residues. Germline V CDR1 and CDR2: MNHNY, SVGAGI (reference sequence). Between the trimmed V and J ends, which lost 5 bases and 0 bases, there was a span of 10 bases.

The chain joins TRBV27 to TRBJ1-1; 8 positions match TRBD1. Germline V gives CDR1 MNHEY, CDR2 SMNVEV (reference sequence). Losses at the gene ends were 3 bases for V and 0 bases for J; bases not matched to a gene: 3. This CDR3 spans 15 amino acids. The CDR3 spells CASSFLDRVNTEAFF. DNA for the CDR3: TGTGCCAGCAGTTTTTTGGACAGGGTGAACACTGAAGCTTTCTTT.

This chain's CDR3 is CASSIGRGYGYTF. The CDR3 DNA sequence: TGTGCCAGTAGTATAGGCAGGGGGTATGGCTACACCTTC. The V gene is TRBV19, the J gene TRBJ1-2, with TRBD1 matching 7 bases. The V gene's germline CDR1 is LNHDA and CDR2 SQIVND (reference sequence). With V trimmed by 1 base and J by 5 bases, 1 base remained unmatched. This CDR3 has 13 residues.

The chain couples TRBV11-2 to TRBJ2-7; D is unresolved. This CDR3 region has 11 residues. The V gene's germline CDR1 is SGHAT and CDR2 FQNNGV. Trimming pared 5 bases from V and 3 bases from J, leaving 5 bases between. CDR3 sequence (DNA): TGTGCCAGCAGCATAGGCTACGAGCAGTACTTC. Protein sequence: CASSIGYEQYF.

This chain joins TRBV2 and TRBJ2-2; a weak D match, TRBD1 (5 bases). V lost 2 bases to trimming and J lost 5 bases, with 6 bases between them. The CDR3 is 13 amino acids. Germline values: CDR1 SNHLY, CDR2 FYNNEI. The CDR3 reads CASSEQGTGELFF. DNA of the CDR3: TGTGCCAGCAGTGAACAGGGTACCGGGGAGCTGTTTTTT. The variable domain in full, completed from reference TRBV2 and TRBJ2-2, reads EPEVTQTPSHQVTQMGQEVILRCVPISNHLYFYWYRQILGQKVEFLVSFYNNEISEKSEIFDDQFSVERPDGSNFTLKIRSTKLEDSAMYFCASSEQGTGELFFGEGSRLTVL.

J is TRBJ2-3 and V is TRBV7-8; TRBD2 agrees at 7 bases. Germline CDR1 reads SGHVS; CDR2 reads FQNEAQ. This CDR3 contains 14 residues. V lost 5 bases to trimming and J lost 2 bases; unmatched junction nucleotides: 4. DNA of the CDR3: TGTGCCAGCAGCCCGGGGGGTCTCACAGATACGCAGTATTTT. Encoded protein: CASSPGGLTDTQYF.

The V and J genes are TRBV7-2 and TRBJ2-7, with D perhaps matching TRBD1 (5 bases). Germline V gene lookup returns CDR1 SGHTA and CDR2 FQGNSA. V shed 1 base and J shed 4 bases, with 17 bases lying between them. CDR3 length: 16 amino acids. CDR3 residues: CASSLVGYDREYEQYF. CDR3 nucleotides: TGTGCCAGCAGCTTAGTAGGATATGACAGAGAATACGAGCAGTACTTC.

The chain uses TRBV18 and TRBJ2-7; 7 nucleotides align to TRBD1. In germline, CDR1 is KGHSH, CDR2 LQKENI. Trimming cost V 6 bases and J 4 bases; bases outside gene matches: 9. This CDR3 contains 14 residues. The CDR3 bases are TGTGCCAGCTCTCCTACAGGGGAAGGGTACGAGCAGTACTTC. Its translation is CASSPTGEGYEQYF.

The chain combines TRBV7-2 with TRBJ2-7; D uncertain. This CDR3 has 14 amino acids. Trimming removed 1 base at V and 0 bases at J, with 7 bases between. The germline V gene has CDR1 SGHTA and CDR2 FQGNSA. The DNA for the CDR3 is TGTGCCAGCAGCTTAGTGTCAGCCTCCTACGAGCAGTACTTC. Translated, it gives CASSLVSASYEQYF.

The chain employs TRBV5-5 and TRBJ2-7; 8 nucleotides align to TRBD1. The CDR3 extends over 14 amino acids. Germline assignment: CDR1 SGHKS and CDR2 YYEKEE (reference sequence). Trimming took 2 bases from V and 3 from J; bases not matched to a gene: 4. CDR3 in amino acids: CASSFWTGNYEQYF. The CDR3 DNA sequence: TGTGCCAGCAGCTTTTGGACAGGGAACTACGAGCAGTACTTC.